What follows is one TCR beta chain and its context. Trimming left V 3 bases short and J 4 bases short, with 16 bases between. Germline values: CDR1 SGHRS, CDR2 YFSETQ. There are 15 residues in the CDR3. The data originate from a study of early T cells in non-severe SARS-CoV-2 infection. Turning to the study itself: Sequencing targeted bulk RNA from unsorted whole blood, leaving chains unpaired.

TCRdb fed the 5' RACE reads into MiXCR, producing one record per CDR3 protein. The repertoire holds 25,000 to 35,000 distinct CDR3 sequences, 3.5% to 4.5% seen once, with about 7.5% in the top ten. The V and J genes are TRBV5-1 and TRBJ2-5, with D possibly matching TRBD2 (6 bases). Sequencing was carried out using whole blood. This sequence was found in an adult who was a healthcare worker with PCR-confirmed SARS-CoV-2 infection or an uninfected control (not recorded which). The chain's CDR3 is CASSSGGLGPETQYF. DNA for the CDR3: TGCGCCAGCAGCTCAGGAGGGCTAGGGCCAGAGACCCAGTACTTC.